Presented here are 31 T cell receptor beta chains from one specimen sequenced in a study of spatial heterogeneity in lung cancer. Time point of the sample: sample taken at primary tumor resection. Via MiXCR, TCRdb re-called the 5' RACE reads, giving one row per CDR3 protein. Of 35,000 to 50,000 distinct CDR3 sequences in the sample, approximately 3% were seen once. The material sequenced was normal lung tissue next to the tumor, taken at surgery. The receptors stem from a male donor with early-stage non-small cell lung cancer.

This clonotype was observed at least ten times. This chain links TRBV6-1 with TRBJ2-5; D remains unclear. Trimming stripped 5 bases from V and 0 bases from J, with 10 bases between. This CDR3 is built from 14 residues. The germline V gene encodes CDR1 MNHNS and CDR2 SASEGT. CDR3 coding DNA: TGTGCCAGCAGTCGCAAAGCGTACCAAGAGACCCAGTACTTC. It is translated as CASSRKAYQETQYF.

This clonotype was found many times. The chain is built from TRBV24-1 and TRBJ2-1; 7 positions match TRBD1. With 4 bases clipped from V and 2 bases from J, the junction kept 13 bases outside the gene matches. Germline values: CDR1 KGHDR, CDR2 SFDVKD. The CDR3 consists of 18 residues. The CDR3 protein is CATSDPFTPGTAYNEQFF. The DNA for the CDR3 is TGTGCCACCAGTGACCCGTTTACCCCCGGGACAGCCTACAATGAGCAGTTCTTC.

This clonotype was observed at least ten times. This chain links TRBV18 with TRBJ1-1; no reliable D call. There are 14 residues in the CDR3. The V gene lost 3 bases and the J gene lost 4 bases, with 12 bases spanning the gap. Germline CDR1 and CDR2: KGHSH and LQKENI. CDR3 residues: CASSPSGGRTEAFF. The CDR3, as DNA: TGTGCCAGCTCACCCTCGGGAGGGCGCACTGAAGCTTTCTTT.

This clonotype was observed many times. The rearrangement uses TRBV5-1 and TRBJ1-6; D gene uncertain. CDR3 size: 15 residues. V was clipped by 0 bases and J by 9 bases, with 13 bases between them. Per the germline V gene, CDR1 is SGHRS and CDR2 is YFSETQ. CDR3 nucleotides: TGCGCCAGCAGCTTGGGAGGGTGGCTTGGTTCACCCCTCCACTTT. Its translation: CASSLGGWLGSPLHF.

This clonotype was recorded at least ten times. The rearrangement uses TRBV7-2 and TRBJ2-2, with 11 bases matching TRBD2. This CDR3 is 18 amino acids long. Germline V lookup: CDR1 SGHTA, CDR2 FQGNSA. The V segment lost 1 base and the J segment 4 bases; nucleotides outside the gene matches: 8. The CDR3 here is CASSLVPPLAGATGELFF. DNA for the CDR3: TGTGCCAGCAGCTTAGTCCCTCCACTAGCGGGGGCCACCGGGGAGCTGTTTTTT.

This clonotype was observed a few times. CDR3 sequence: CASSYSSTRTEAFF. The CDR3 nucleotides are TGTGCCAGCAGTTACTCATCGACCAGGACTGAAGCTTTCTTT. The V call is TRBV6-5, the J call TRBJ1-1; D unclear. The CDR3 loop spans 14 amino acids. From germline, CDR1 is MNHEY and CDR2 SVGAGI. Trimming took off 0 bases at V and 5 bases at J, with 10 bases between the two ends.

This clonotype was observed at least ten times. The gene calls are TRBV10-3 and TRBJ2-5; unclear D gene. Per germline, CDR1 ENHRY and CDR2 SYGVKD. Trimming removed 6 bases from V and 0 bases from J, with 5 bases in between. CDR3 size: 12 residues. CDR3 coding DNA: TGTGCCATCAGGGCAGACCAAGAGACCCAGTACTTC. Its protein product is CAIRADQETQYF.

This clonotype occurred many times. This sequence joins TRBV11-3 and TRBJ2-7, with 8 bases that match TRBD1. Trimming cost V 0 bases and J 6 bases; bases outside gene matches: 7. Germline V CDR1 and CDR2: SGHNT, YENEEA. The CDR3 has 15 amino acids. CDR3 DNA sequence: TGTGCCAGCAGCTTAGAGTCCGGACAGGGCCGCGAGCAGTACTTC. It encodes CASSLESGQGREQYF. The variable domain in full, with the rest retrieved from reference TRBV11-3 and TRBJ2-7, is EAGVVQSPRYKIIEKKQPVAFWCNPISGHNTLYWYLQNLGQGPELLIRYENEEAVDDSQLPKDRFSAERLKGVDSTLKIQPAELGDSAVYLCASSLESGQGREQYFGPGTRLTVT.

This clonotype was detected many times. The chain carries TRBV6-1 and TRBJ2-7; D is uncertain. Germline V lookup: CDR1 MNHNS, CDR2 SASEGT. This CDR3 contains 16 residues. The germline V and J ends were trimmed by 0 bases and 0 bases, with 12 bases remaining between them. CDR3 sequence reads: CASSEAATISSYEQYF. Here the CDR3 DNA reads TGTGCCAGCAGTGAAGCGGCAACAATCAGCTCCTACGAGCAGTACTTC.

This clonotype occurred many times. V and J are TRBV7-3 and TRBJ1-6; weak D call: TRBD1 (6 bases). This CDR3 is built from 16 residues. Germline lookup yields CDR1 SGHTA and CDR2 FQGTGA. V lost 5 bases and J 9 bases, leaving 20 bases between the germline ends. The CDR3 loop reads CASSKEGGASTSPLHF. The CDR3 nucleotides are TGTGCCAGCAGCAAAGAGGGGGGCGCCAGTACTTCACCCCTCCACTTT.

This clonotype has a count of ten or more. The chain couples TRBV12-3 or TRBV12-4 to TRBJ1-2; perhaps TRBD1 as D (5 bases). Trimming cost V 3 bases and J 3 bases, with 14 bases left between them. There are 15 residues in the CDR3. The DNA for the CDR3 is TGTGCCAGCAGTTTCGGACATCGGTCTCACTATGGCTACACCTTC. It encodes CASSFGHRSHYGYTF.

Ten or more counts support this clonotype. The rearrangement links TRBV20-1 to TRBJ2-5; D is unresolved. The CDR3 contains 11 residues. Trimming took 0 bases from V and 2 from J, leaving 1 base between them. CDR1 DFQATT and CDR2 SNEGSKA come from the germline V gene (reference sequence). CDR3 amino acids: CSARDQETQYF. In DNA, the CDR3 is TGCAGTGCTAGAGATCAAGAGACCCAGTACTTC.

This clonotype was seen many times. The genes are TRBV20-1 and TRBJ2-5, with 9 bases that match TRBD1. Looked up from germline, CDR1 is DFQATT and CDR2 is SNEGSKA (reference sequence). The CDR3 totals 15 residues. The trim removed 5 bases at V and 7 bases at J, leaving 14 bases unmatched. The CDR3 here is CSASSYDRGGVTQYF. As DNA, the CDR3 is TGCAGTGCTTCCTCTTACGACAGGGGGGGAGTGACCCAGTACTTC.

This clonotype has at least ten counts. The rearrangement uses TRBV4-1 and TRBJ1-2; 7 positions match TRBD1. Trimming at V came to 3 bases and at J to 3 bases, leaving 7 bases not matched to a gene. This CDR3 is 15 amino acids long. From germline, CDR1 is MGHRA and CDR2 YSYEKL. CDR3: CASSHSTGPYYGYTF. The CDR3 coding sequence is TGCGCCAGCAGCCATTCGACAGGGCCCTACTATGGCTACACCTTC.

This clonotype was counted at least ten times. The gene calls are TRBV5-1 and TRBJ1-2, with D possibly TRBD1 on 5 matching bases. CDR1 and CDR2 (germline): SGHRS, YFSETQ. The V end was cut by 0 bases, the J end by 4 bases, with 13 bases between. The length of the CDR3 is 15 residues. In DNA form, the CDR3 reads TGCGCCAGCAGCTTGGTCATAGGGGATAGCTATGGCTACACCTTC. It codes for CASSLVIGDSYGYTF.

In its sample, this clonotype was seen many times. The chain recombines TRBV28 with TRBJ2-6; a weak D match, TRBD1 (6 bases). With 5 bases removed from V and 2 bases from J, the gap between germline ends came to 10 bases. Germline lookup yields CDR1 MDHEN and CDR2 SYDVKM. The CDR3 runs 15 residues. The CDR3 DNA reads TGTGCCAGCAGTCCACAGGGAACTGGGGCCAACGTCCTGACTTTC. Amino acids: CASSPQGTGANVLTF.

The chain couples TRBV4-3 to TRBJ1-2; D is possibly TRBD1 (6 bases). The CDR3 is made up of 14 amino acids. Trimming removed 2 bases from V and 8 bases from J, with 15 bases in between. Germline CDR1 is LGHNA and CDR2 is YSLEER. The CDR3 region is CASSQKDSLGGYTF. CDR3 coding DNA: TGCGCCAGCAGCCAAAAGGACAGTCTGGGCGGCTACACCTTC.

This clonotype was seen ten or more times. The J gene is TRBJ1-6, the V gene TRBV6-5; TRBD1 aligns across 7 bases. Germline V gives CDR1 MNHEY, CDR2 SVGAGI. The junction had 4 bases not matched to a gene; V was cut back by 0 bases and J by 11 bases. There are 14 residues in the CDR3. CDR3 coding DNA: TGTGCCAGCAGTTACTCCTGGGGACAGACACCCCTCCACTTT. This sequence encodes CASSYSWGQTPLHF.

The J gene is TRBJ2-1, the V gene TRBV11-1; 10 bases fit TRBD2. This CDR3 is 15 amino acids long. The germline V gene has CDR1 SGHAT and CDR2 FQDESV (reference sequence). With V trimmed by 1 base and J by 6 bases, 3 bases remained unmatched. CDR3 region: CASSLVSSGGNEQFF. The DNA of the CDR3 is TGTGCCAGCAGCTTAGTGTCTAGCGGGGGCAATGAGCAGTTCTTC. The entire variable domain, with the rest obtained from reference TRBV11-1 and TRBJ2-1, is as follows: EAEVAQSPRYKITEKSQAVAFWCDPISGHATLYWYRQILGQGPELLVQFQDESVVDDSQLPKDRFSAERLKGVDSTLKIQPAELGDSAMYLCASSLVSSGGNEQFFGPGTRLTVL.

This clonotype was counted at least ten times. The chain employs TRBV11-2 and TRBJ2-5; D remains unclear. The ends were cut back, 2 bases at V and 5 bases at J, with 3 bases in the middle. The CDR3 length is 11 residues. From germline, CDR1 is SGHAT and CDR2 FQNNGV. As DNA, the CDR3 is TGTGCCAGCAGCTTATCCGAGACCCAGTACTTC. Translated, it gives CASSLSETQYF.

This clonotype was seen ten or more times. The rearrangement uses TRBV12-3 or TRBV12-4 and TRBJ2-2; tentatively, D is TRBD1 or TRBD2 (7 bases each). The V end was cut by 6 bases, the J end by 6 bases, with 17 bases between. The CDR3 totals 15 residues. CDR3 protein: CASRSDREGAGELFF. The CDR3 nucleotides are TGTGCCAGCAGGTCCGACAGGGAGGGAGCCGGGGAGCTGTTTTTT.

This clonotype has only a few counts. The chain joins TRBV20-1 to TRBJ1-3; 7 bases map to TRBD1. The CDR3 is 14 residues long. Germline V CDR1 and CDR2: DFQATT, SNEGSKA (reference sequence). J gave up 5 bases and V 3 bases, and 7 bases lay outside the gene matches. The CDR3 here is CSARGRDSRNTIYF. The CDR3 bases are TGCAGTGCTAGGGGCCGGGACAGCCGAAACACCATATATTTT.

This clonotype has a count of ten or more. The V and J genes are TRBV6-2 or TRBV6-3 and TRBJ2-7; D unclear. V lost 0 bases and J lost 5, with 11 bases in between. Germline CDR1 and CDR2: MNHEY and SVGEGT. There are 14 residues in the CDR3. The CDR3 region is CASSYSYSPNEQYF. DNA of the CDR3: TGTGCCAGCAGTTACTCCTACAGCCCCAACGAGCAGTACTTC.

This clonotype was recorded many times. The rearrangement joins TRBV29-1 to TRBJ1-5, with D possibly being TRBD1 (5 bases). V shed 6 bases and J shed 7 bases, with 16 bases lying between them. The germline gives CDR1 SQVTM, CDR2 ANQGSEA. This CDR3 spans 13 amino acids. CDR3 sequence (DNA): TGCAGCGTCGCTCAGGGTCGGGAGCAGCCCCAGCATTTT. This encodes CSVAQGREQPQHF. Looking up the rest from reference TRBV29-1 and TRBJ1-5 gives the full variable domain: SAVISQKPSRDICQRGTSLTIQCQVDSQVTMMFWYRQQPGQSLTLIATANQGSEATYESGFVIDKFPISRPNLTFSTLTVSNMSPEDSSIYLCSVAQGREQPQHFGDGTRLSIL.

This clonotype was recorded at least ten times. This chain links TRBV28 with TRBJ1-5; D remains unclear. Looked up from germline, CDR1 is MDHEN and CDR2 is SYDVKM. The CDR3 consists of 15 residues. V shed 4 bases and J shed 3 bases, with 13 bases lying between them. CDR3 in amino acids: CASSSNVVNNQPQHF. The CDR3 nucleotides read TGTGCCAGCAGTTCAAACGTAGTAAACAATCAGCCCCAGCATTTT. Combining the CDR3 with reference TRBV28 and TRBJ1-5 gives the whole variable domain DVKVTQSSRYLVKRTGEKVFLECVQDMDHENMFWYRQDPGLGLRLIYFSYDVKMKEKGDIPEGYSVSREKKERFSLILESASTNQTSMYLCASSSNVVNNQPQHFGDGTRLSIL.

This clonotype was observed many times. The rearrangement joins TRBV7-9 to TRBJ2-2; D uncertain. V lost 11 bases and J lost 3, with 7 bases in between. Germline CDR1 reads SEHNR; CDR2 reads FQNEAQ (reference sequence). The CDR3 runs to 11 residues. CDR3 DNA: TGTGCCCTCTTGGACACCGGGGAGCTGTTTTTT. This codes for CALLDTGELFF.

This clonotype was seen ten or more times. The rearrangement uses TRBV7-2 and TRBJ2-3; the D gene could be TRBD1 or TRBD2 (5 bases each). The V and J ends lost 1 base and 2 bases respectively, with 19 bases between them. CDR1 and CDR2 (germline): SGHTA, FQGNSA. The CDR3 is 18 residues long. The CDR3 sequence: CASSLGAPGRRNTDTQYF. The CDR3 bases are TGTGCCAGCAGCTTAGGGGCTCCGGGACGCAGGAACACAGATACGCAGTATTTT.

This clonotype occurred many times. The V gene is TRBV3-1, the J gene TRBJ2-2, with D hard to call. Germline V gives CDR1 LGHDT, CDR2 YNNKEL (reference sequence). The length of the CDR3 is 14 residues. V lost 3 bases to trimming and J lost 8 bases, with 13 bases between them. For the CDR3, the DNA is TGTGCCAGCAGCCAGGGTCGCGGAAGGGGGGAGCTGTTTTTT. Its protein product is CASSQGRGRGELFF.

This clonotype has ten or more counts. The V gene is TRBV11-3, the J gene TRBJ2-1; D possibly uses TRBD1 or TRBD2 (5 bases each). V shed 5 bases and J shed 7 bases, with 15 bases lying between them. The CDR3 runs 14 residues. Germline V gives CDR1 SGHNT, CDR2 YENEEA. This chain's CDR3 is CASSPTGRPNEQFF. CDR3 nucleotides: TGTGCCAGCAGCCCGACGGGACGGCCGAATGAGCAGTTCTTC.

This clonotype occurred a few times. V and J are TRBV7-2 and TRBJ2-1, with D perhaps assigned TRBD1 or TRBD2 (5 bases each). This CDR3 contains 11 residues. The ends were cut back, 6 bases at V and 15 bases at J, with 15 bases in the middle. Germline V lookup: CDR1 SGHTA, CDR2 FQGNSA. The DNA of the CDR3 is TGTGCCAGCAGGGACTGGACAAAACTGTTCTTC. Amino acid sequence: CASRDWTKLFF.

There are many counts of this clonotype. The rearrangement joins TRBV5-1 to TRBJ2-6, with D possibly being TRBD1 (5 bases). The germline V gene encodes CDR1 SGHRS and CDR2 YFSETQ. Trimming removed 1 base at V and 0 bases at J, with 11 bases between. The CDR3 has 17 amino acids. DNA for the CDR3: TGCGCCAGCAGCTTGCAGGGCCCTGTCTCTGGGGCCAACGTCCTGACTTTC. It translates to CASSLQGPVSGANVLTF.